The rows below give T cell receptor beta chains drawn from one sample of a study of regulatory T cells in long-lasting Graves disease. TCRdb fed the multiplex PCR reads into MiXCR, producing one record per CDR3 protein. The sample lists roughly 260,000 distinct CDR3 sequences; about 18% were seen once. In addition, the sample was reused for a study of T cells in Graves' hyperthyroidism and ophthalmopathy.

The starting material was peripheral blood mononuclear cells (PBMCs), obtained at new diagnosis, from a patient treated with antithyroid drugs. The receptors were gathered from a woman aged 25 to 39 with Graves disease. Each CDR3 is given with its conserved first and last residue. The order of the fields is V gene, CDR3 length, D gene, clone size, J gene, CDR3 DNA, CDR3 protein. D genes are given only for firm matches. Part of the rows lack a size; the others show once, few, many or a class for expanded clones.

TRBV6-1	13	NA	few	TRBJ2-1	TGTGCCAGCGGCCTCGGGGGCCACAATGAGCAGTTCTTC	CASGLGGHNEQFF
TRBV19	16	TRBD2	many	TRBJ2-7	TGTGCCAGTAGTATGAGGCTAGCGGGGAGCTCCTACGAGCAGTACTTC	CASSMRLAGSSYEQYF
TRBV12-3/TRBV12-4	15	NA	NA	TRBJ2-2	TGTGCCAGCAGTTTTTTGGGGGGGCACACCGGGGAGCTGTTTTTT	CASSFLGGHTGELFF
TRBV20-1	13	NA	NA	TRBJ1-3	TGCAGTGCTCTACCTGGGACTGGAAACACCATATATTTT	CSALPGTGNTIYF
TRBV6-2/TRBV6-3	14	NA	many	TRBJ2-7	TGTGCCAGCAGCACAGGAGAGATTGGATACGAGCAGTACTTC	CASSTGEIGYEQYF
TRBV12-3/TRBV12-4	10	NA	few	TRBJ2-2	TGTGCCAGCAGTGCCGGGGAGCTGTTTTTT	CASSAGELFF
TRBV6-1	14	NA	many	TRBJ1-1	TGTGCCAGCGTATCAGCTCCACCGAACACTGAAGCTTTCTTT	CASVSAPPNTEAFF
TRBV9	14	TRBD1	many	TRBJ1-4	TGTGCCAGCAGCGGAGGGGGCATTGGCGAAAAACTGTTTTTT	CASSGGGIGEKLFF
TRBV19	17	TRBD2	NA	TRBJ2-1	TGTGCCAGTAGCGCAAGGGATCTAGCGGGGGGGTACAATGAGCAGTTCTTC	CASSARDLAGGYNEQFF
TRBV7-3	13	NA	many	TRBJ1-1	TGTGCCAGCAGCCCGACAGGTCCGAGTGAAGCTTTCTTT	CASSPTGPSEAFF
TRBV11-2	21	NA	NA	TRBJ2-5	TGTGCCAGCAGCCGACGTCCGAGGGGGAGGGCCATTGAGGCGGACCAAGAGACCCAGTACTTC	CASSRRPRGRAIEADQETQYF
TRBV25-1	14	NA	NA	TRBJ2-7	TGTGCCAGCAGTGAAGGCAGGGGCCCCTACGAGCAGTACTTC	CASSEGRGPYEQYF
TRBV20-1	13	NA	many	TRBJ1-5	TGCAGTGCAGTCCGGGACCTCAATCAGCCCCAGCATTTT	CSAVRDLNQPQHF
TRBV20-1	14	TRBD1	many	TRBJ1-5	TGCAGTGCCTCCCGGACAGGTAGCAATCAGCCCCAGCATTTT	CSASRTGSNQPQHF
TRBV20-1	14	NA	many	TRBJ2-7	TGCAGTGCTAGTAGGCAGGCAGCCTCCTACGAGCAGTACTTC	CSASRQAASYEQYF
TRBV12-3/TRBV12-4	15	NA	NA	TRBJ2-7	TGTGCCAGCAGTTCCCCCCCCGGACAAGCCTCGGCCCAGTACTTC	CASSSPPGQASAQYF
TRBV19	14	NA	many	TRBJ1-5	TGTGCCAGTAGTGTTGAGCAGGTTGGACAGCCCCAGCATTTT	CASSVEQVGQPQHF
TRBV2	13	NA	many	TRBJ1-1	TGTGCCAGCATCAGGGACTTGAACACTGAAGCTTTCTTT	CASIRDLNTEAFF
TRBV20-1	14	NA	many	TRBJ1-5	TGCAGTGCTAGACCCCGACAGCACAATCAGCCCCAGCATTTT	CSARPRQHNQPQHF
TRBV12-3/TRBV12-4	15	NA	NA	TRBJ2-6	TGTGCCAGCACCAGGGTTCTCGGTGGGGCCAACGTCCTGACTTTC	CASTRVLGGANVLTF
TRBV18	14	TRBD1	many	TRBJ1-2	TGTGCCAGCTCACTCCAGACAGGGAACTATGGCTACACCTTC	CASSLQTGNYGYTF
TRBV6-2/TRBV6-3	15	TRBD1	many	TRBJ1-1	TGTGCCAGCAGTTGGGAGGGAAGGGGGCGCGCTGAAGCTTTCTTT	CASSWEGRGRAEAFF
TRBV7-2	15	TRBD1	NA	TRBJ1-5	TGTGCCAGCAACCCCGGGACAGGGGGAGATCAGCCCCAGCATTTT	CASNPGTGGDQPQHF
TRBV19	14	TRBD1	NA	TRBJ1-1	TGTGCCAGTAGTTGGGGCAGGGGGGGCACTGAAGCTTTCTTT	CASSWGRGGTEAFF
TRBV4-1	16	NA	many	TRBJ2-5	TGCGCCAGCAGCCAAGAAACCGGGACCCAAGAAGAGACCCAGTACTTC	CASSQETGTQEETQYF
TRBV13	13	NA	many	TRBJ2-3	TGTGCCAGCAGCAAACGGACTACAGATACGCAGTATTTT	CASSKRTTDTQYF
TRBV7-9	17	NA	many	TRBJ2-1	TGTGCCAGCAGCTCGTCCGGGCCCAGGACCGCCTACAATGAGCAGTTCTTC	CASSSSGPRTAYNEQFF
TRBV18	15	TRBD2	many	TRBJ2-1	TGTGCCAGCAGCCCGCTAGCGGGGGCCTACAATGAGCAGTTCTTC	CASSPLAGAYNEQFF
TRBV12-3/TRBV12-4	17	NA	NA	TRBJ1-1	TGTGCCAGCAGTTTACCTTCGGTGAGCTCCGGGAACACTGAAGCTTTCTTT	CASSLPSVSSGNTEAFF
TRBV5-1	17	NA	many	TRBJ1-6	TGCGCCAGCAGCTTGAACCAGGGCCGCTCCTATAATTCACCCCTCCACTTT	CASSLNQGRSYNSPLHF
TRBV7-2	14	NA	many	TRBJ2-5	TGTGCCAGCAAGCTTACGGCAGGACAAGAGACCCAGTACTTC	CASKLTAGQETQYF
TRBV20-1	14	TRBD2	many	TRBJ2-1	TGCAGTGCTAGTCATAGCGGGGGGCGCAATGAGCAGTTCTTC	CSASHSGGRNEQFF